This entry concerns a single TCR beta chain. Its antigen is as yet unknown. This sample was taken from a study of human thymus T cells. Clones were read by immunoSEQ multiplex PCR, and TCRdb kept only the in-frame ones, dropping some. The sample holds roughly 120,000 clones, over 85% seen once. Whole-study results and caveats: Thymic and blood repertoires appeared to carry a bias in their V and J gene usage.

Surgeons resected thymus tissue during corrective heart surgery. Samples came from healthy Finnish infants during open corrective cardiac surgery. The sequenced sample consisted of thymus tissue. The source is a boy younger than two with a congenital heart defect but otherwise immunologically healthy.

In DNA form, the CDR3 reads TGTGCCAGCAGCCGGAGGGATACAGGGGTGAAGTATTTT. Translation gives CASSRRDTGVKYF. The chain carries TRBV7-4 and TRBJ2-3; the D gene is possibly TRBD1 (7 bases). The CDR3 spans 13 residues. The V and J ends lost 5 bases and 13 bases respectively, with 19 bases between them. The germline V gene encodes CDR1 SGHVT and CDR2 SQSDAQ.